What follows are 9 T cell receptor beta chains derived from one specimen sequenced in a study of blood T cell repertoires in COVID-19. The method was immunoSEQ multiplex PCR; TCRdb's version includes in-frame clones alone and lacks a portion of them. The sample includes approximately 13,000 clones, around four fifths of them seen just once. The sample comprised peripheral blood. These receptors were collected from a man aged 35 to 55 with active or convalescent COVID-19.

V gene TRBV6-5 combines with J gene TRBJ1-2; D might be TRBD1 (5 bases). The V gene lost 0 bases and the J gene lost 8 bases, with 13 bases spanning the gap. CDR1 is MNHEY, CDR2 SVGAGI, per germline. The CDR3 covers 14 residues. Written as DNA, the CDR3 is TGTGCCAGCAGTTACTCGTATAGGGGTGGAGGCTACACCTTC. Protein sequence: CASSYSYRGGGYTF.

The chain uses TRBV18 and TRBJ1-2; 9 nucleotides match TRBD1. Trimming at V came to 3 bases and at J to 0 bases, leaving 8 bases not matched to a gene. Germline loops: CDR1 KGHSH, CDR2 LQKENI. The CDR3 has 17 amino acids. Here the CDR3 DNA reads TGTGCCAGCTCACCTTCCGGGACAGGGCGGACTAACTATGGCTACACCTTC. It encodes CASSPSGTGRTNYGYTF.

This clone was observed a single time. This sample includes further DNA sequences coding for the same CDR3. The chain employs TRBV5-5 and TRBJ1-1; D is possibly TRBD1 (6 bases). V gave up 4 bases and J gave up 4 bases, with 14 bases separating them. The CDR3 consists of 14 residues. The germline V gene encodes CDR1 SGHKS and CDR2 YYEKEE (reference sequence). The CDR3 protein is CASSLEGGGTEAFF. The CDR3 coding sequence is TGTGCCAGCAGCCTGGAAGGGGGGGGCACTGAAGCTTTCTTT.

V usage is TRBV2 and J usage is TRBJ2-1, with D tentatively TRBD2 (5 bases). The CDR3 spans 14 residues. The ends were cut back, 8 bases at V and 1 base at J, with 12 bases in the middle. Germline lookup yields CDR1 SNHLY and CDR2 FYNNEI. The CDR3: CASVEARSYNEQFF. As DNA, the CDR3 is TGTGCCAGCGTGGAGGCGAGGTCCTACAATGAGCAGTTCTTC. The full variable domain, in which reference TRBV2 and TRBJ2-1 provide the parts outside the CDR3, is EPEVTQTPSHQVTQMGQEVILRCVPISNHLYFYWYRQILGQKVEFLVSFYNNEISEKSEIFDDQFSVERPDGSNFTLKIRSTKLEDSAMYFCASVEARSYNEQFFGPGTRLTVL.

The CDR3 is CASSQSPGQGKPRRDTIYF. The CDR3 nucleotides are TGCGCCAGCAGCCAATCACCGGGACAGGGGAAACCCCGCCGCGACACCATATATTTT. This chain connects TRBV5-1 to TRBJ1-3, with 10 bases lining up with TRBD1. V dropped 4 bases and J dropped 8; count of bases not matched to a gene: 21. CDR1 is SGHRS and CDR2 is YFSETQ in the germline V gene. The CDR3 is 19 amino acids.

The V and J genes are TRBV9 and TRBJ1-6; possible D gene TRBD1, 5 bases. Trimming removed 3 bases from V and 7 bases from J, with 14 bases in between. Germline V CDR1 and CDR2: SGDLS, YYNGEE. The length of the CDR3 is 15 residues. In nucleotides, the CDR3 is TGTGCCAGCAGCGCTATGCGGGGGGTAAATTCACCCCTCCACTTT. Its protein product is CASSAMRGVNSPLHF. Variable domain in full (rest from reference TRBV9 and TRBJ1-6): DSGVTQTPKHLITATGQRVTLRCSPRSGDLSVYWYQQSLDQGLQFLIQYYNGEERAKGNILERFSAQQFPDLHSELNLSSLELGDSALYFCASSAMRGVNSPLHFGNGTRLTVT.

The gene calls are TRBV28 and TRBJ2-7, with D hard to call. This CDR3 has 13 amino acids. Germline assignment: CDR1 MDHEN and CDR2 SYDVKM. Trimming removed 2 bases at V and 5 bases at J, with 10 bases between. The CDR3 coding sequence is TGTGCCAGCAGTTTACTATCCCCCCACGAGCAGTACTTC. Translated, it gives CASSLLSPHEQYF.

The chain is built from TRBV7-2 and TRBJ1-6; D is ambiguous. The CDR3 sequence is 15 residues long. CDR1 is SGHTA, CDR2 FQGNSA, per germline. Between the trimmed V and J ends, which lost 1 base and 3 bases, there was a span of 7 bases. The CDR3 DNA sequence: TGTGCCAGCAGCTTAGAAGGAGTCTATAATTCACCCCTCCACTTT. Amino acid sequence: CASSLEGVYNSPLHF.

The chain joins TRBV29-1 to TRBJ2-7; perhaps TRBD1 as D (5 bases). The CDR3 consists of 13 residues. Trimming removed 6 bases at V and 2 bases at J, with 14 bases between. The germline gives CDR1 SQVTM, CDR2 ANQGSEA. The chain's CDR3 is CSVLGHETYEQYF. The CDR3 DNA is TGCAGCGTCCTAGGACACGAGACCTACGAGCAGTACTTC.